Shown below are 20 T cell receptor beta chains from a single sample sequenced in a study of long-term antiretroviral therapy in people with HIV. The libraries were made with immunoSEQ v3.0 at survey level. Assay used: immunoSEQ multiplex PCR; TCRdb lists only in-frame clones, some missing. Counted here are around 26,000 clones, around three quarters occurring once; the ten biggest clones make up approximately 9.1%. The source material was unsorted PBMCs, sampled 1.2 years after starting antiretroviral therapy. Receptor source: a woman aged 40 to 50 with HIV.

The chain employs TRBV27 and TRBJ1-2; the match to TRBD1 covers 7 bases. V shed 3 bases and J 7 bases; nucleotides not matched to a gene: 8. The CDR3 extends over 14 amino acids. The germline gives CDR1 MNHEY, CDR2 SMNVEV (reference sequence). CDR3 nucleotides: TGTGCCAGCAGTTTCACAGGGGTCGGAGGTGGCTACACCTTC. The encoded protein is CASSFTGVGGGYTF.

The gene calls are TRBV7-2 and TRBJ2-4, with D hard to call. CDR1 and CDR2 (germline): SGHTA, FQGNSA. This CDR3 comprises 15 residues. V lost 1 base and J lost 1, with 8 bases in between. In DNA form, the CDR3 reads TGTGCCAGCAGCTTAGGCCTAAGGGCCAAAAACATTCAGTACTTC. As protein: CASSLGLRAKNIQYF.

DNA of the CDR3: TGTGCCAGCTCACCACGAGGGACTCAGCCCCAGCATTTT. Translated: CASSPRGTQPQHF. The chain employs TRBV18 and TRBJ1-5; a weak D match, TRBD1 (5 bases). Trimming took 1 base from V and 6 from J, leaving 7 bases between them. Germline CDR1 KGHSH, CDR2 LQKENI. The CDR3 contains 13 residues.

This chain connects TRBV30 to TRBJ2-1; no firm D call. Germline CDR1 and CDR2: GTSNPN and SVGIG (reference sequence). The CDR3 totals 13 residues. Trimming took off 2 bases at V and 3 bases at J, with 8 bases between the two ends. As DNA, the CDR3 is TGTGCCTGGAGTCCCCCTAGCTACAATGAGCAGTTCTTC. Its protein product is CAWSPPSYNEQFF.

V gene TRBV29-1 combines with J gene TRBJ2-7; 14 nucleotides align to TRBD2. The CDR3 sequence is 15 residues long. CDR1 SQVTM and CDR2 ANQGSEA come from the germline V gene. Losses at the gene ends were 5 bases for V and 5 bases for J; bases not matched to a gene: 8. Written as DNA, the CDR3 is TGCAGCGTTCTTATCGGGACTAGCGGGAGCCACGAGCAGTACTTC. Its translation: CSVLIGTSGSHEQYF.

The V gene is TRBV9, the J gene TRBJ2-7; TRBD1 might be the D (5 bases). Trimming stripped 3 bases from V and 3 bases from J, with 13 bases between. CDR1 and CDR2 from the germline V gene are SGDLS and YYNGEE. The CDR3 is 14 residues long. DNA of the CDR3: TGTGCCAGCAGCGAAAGTACAGGTTACTACGAGCAGTACTTC. This gives the protein CASSESTGYYEQYF. Together with reference TRBV9 and TRBJ2-7, the CDR3 gives the full variable domain: DSGVTQTPKHLITATGQRVTLRCSPRSGDLSVYWYQQSLDQGLQFLIQYYNGEERAKGNILERFSAQQFPDLHSELNLSSLELGDSALYFCASSESTGYYEQYFGPGTRLTVT.

This chain links TRBV2 with TRBJ1-2, with 11 bases that match TRBD1. V shed 8 bases, J shed 3 bases, and the junction held 11 bases outside the gene matches. CDR1 is SNHLY and CDR2 is FYNNEI in the germline V gene. This CDR3 has 16 residues. The CDR3 region has the DNA TGTGCCAGCGTGGGGACAGGGGGTATTTTGGACTATGGCTACACCTTC. Protein sequence: CASVGTGGILDYGYTF. The full variable domain, in which reference TRBV2 and TRBJ1-2 provide the parts outside the CDR3, is EPEVTQTPSHQVTQMGQEVILRCVPISNHLYFYWYRQILGQKVEFLVSFYNNEISEKSEIFDDQFSVERPDGSNFTLKIRSTKLEDSAMYFCASVGTGGILDYGYTFGSGTRLTVV.

This clone was counted a single time. The chain has TRBV19 and TRBJ1-5; 10 bases line up with TRBD1. The CDR3 runs to 14 residues. V gave up 7 bases and J gave up 4 bases; unmatched junction bases: 4. The germline V gene has CDR1 LNHDA and CDR2 SQIVND (reference sequence). CDR3 bases: TGTGCCAGTAAGACGGGACAGGGGAATCAGCCCCAGCATTTT. Protein: CASKTGQGNQPQHF.

V gene TRBV5-1 combines with J gene TRBJ2-7; D remains unclear. Germline V gives CDR1 SGHRS, CDR2 YFSETQ. The CDR3 sequence is 13 residues long. The V and J ends lost 5 bases and 0 bases respectively, with 9 bases between them. The chain's CDR3 is CASRPTASYEQYF. The CDR3 DNA follows: TGCGCCAGCAGGCCTACAGCCTCCTACGAGCAGTACTTC.

The rearrangement links TRBV7-9 to TRBJ2-7; a possible D gene is TRBD1 (5 bases). The germline V gene has CDR1 SEHNR and CDR2 FQNEAQ (reference sequence). The CDR3 has 15 residues. Trimming shortened V by 3 bases and J by 0 bases, and 12 bases separated the two germline ends. DNA for the CDR3: TGTGCCAGCAGCTTTCAGGGCCTTAGCTCCTACGAGCAGTACTTC. It yields the protein CASSFQGLSSYEQYF.

J is TRBJ1-1 and V is TRBV6-1; D call uncertain. Trimming pared 6 bases from V and 4 bases from J, leaving 15 bases between. The CDR3 has 14 residues. Germline loops: CDR1 MNHNS, CDR2 SASEGT. CDR3 amino acids: CASSLEGVGTEAFF. CDR3 bases: TGTGCCAGCAGCCTAGAGGGCGTTGGCACTGAAGCTTTCTTT.

The chain couples TRBV6-6 to TRBJ2-7; 7 bases line up with TRBD1. Trimming removed 5 bases from V and 5 bases from J; junction bases left unmatched: 3. The germline V gene has CDR1 MNHNY and CDR2 SVGAGI (reference sequence). The CDR3 is made up of 12 amino acids. As DNA, the CDR3 is TGTGCCAGCAGTACACAGGGGAACGAGCAGTACTTC. Residues: CASSTQGNEQYF.

In its sample, this clone was seen a few times. The V and J genes are TRBV6-5 and TRBJ1-2; tentative D call: TRBD1 (6 bases). CDR1 and CDR2 from the germline V gene are MNHEY and SVGAGI. The CDR3 has 14 amino acids. Trimming took off 6 bases at V and 4 bases at J, with 15 bases between the two ends. CDR3 sequence reads: CASRPDLGAYGYTF. CDR3 in DNA: TGTGCCAGCAGACCCGACCTGGGGGCCTATGGCTACACCTTC.

The table lists this clone with a few counts. This sequence joins TRBV6-5 and TRBJ1-2; no definite D call. The V end was cut by 0 bases, the J end by 4 bases, with 6 bases between. This CDR3 is 13 amino acids long. Germline-derived CDR1 and CDR2 are MNHEY and SVGAGI. DNA for the CDR3: TGTGCCAGCAGTTACTCGGATCGCTATGGCTACACCTTC. This encodes CASSYSDRYGYTF.

The V gene is TRBV15, the J gene TRBJ1-5; tentatively, D is TRBD1 (5 bases). The germline V gene encodes CDR1 LNHNV and CDR2 YYDKDF (reference sequence). V was trimmed by 0 bases and J by 6 bases, leaving 12 bases between them. This CDR3 region has 15 residues. CDR3 region: CATSRDRGRTQPQHF. For the CDR3, the DNA is TGTGCCACCAGCAGAGATCGGGGCAGAACTCAGCCCCAGCATTTT.

The J gene is TRBJ2-2, the V gene TRBV6-5, with TRBD1 identical over 10 bases. Per the germline V gene, CDR1 is MNHEY and CDR2 is SVGAGI. Trimming at V came to 2 bases and at J to 5 bases, leaving 2 bases not matched to a gene. This CDR3 comprises 15 residues. The CDR3 DNA follows: TGTGCCAGCAGTTACGGGACAGGGGTGACCGGGGAGCTGTTTTTT. Protein sequence: CASSYGTGVTGELFF.

The chain joins TRBV7-9 to TRBJ2-2, with TRBD2 matching over 13 bases. From germline, CDR1 is SEHNR and CDR2 FQNEAQ (reference sequence). This CDR3 is built from 18 residues. Trimming removed 5 bases from V and 0 bases from J; junction bases left unmatched: 6. CDR3 sequence: CASSPRLAGGSNTGELFF. Here the CDR3 DNA reads TGTGCCAGCAGCCCACGACTAGCGGGGGGCTCGAACACCGGGGAGCTGTTTTTT.

The chain carries TRBV18 and TRBJ1-1; 11 bases align to TRBD1. Germline CDR1 is KGHSH and CDR2 is LQKENI. The CDR3 contains 15 residues. J lost 3 bases, V lost 4 bases, and 4 bases had no gene match. CDR3 coding DNA: TGTGCCAGCTCACTCCGGGGACAGGGGGACACTGAAGCTTTCTTT. This encodes CASSLRGQGDTEAFF. The whole variable domain, remainder taken from reference TRBV18 and TRBJ1-1, is NAGVMQNPRHLVRRRGQEARLRCSPMKGHSHVYWYRQLPEEGLKFMVYLQKENIIDESGMPKERFSAEFPKEGPSILRIQQVVRGDSAAYFCASSLRGQGDTEAFFGQGTRLTVV.

This CDR3 reads CASSLRTGSGYGYTF. In DNA form, the CDR3 reads TGTGCCAGCAGCTTACGAACAGGGTCTGGCTATGGCTACACCTTC. The V gene is TRBV7-2, the J gene TRBJ1-2, with TRBD1 as a possible D gene (6 bases). Trimming took 2 bases from V and 4 from J, leaving 14 bases between them. This CDR3 contains 15 residues. The germline V gene encodes CDR1 SGHTA and CDR2 FQGNSA.

This clone was observed once. This chain connects TRBV11-3 to TRBJ1-2; D remains ambiguous. The CDR3 totals 13 residues. The V gene's germline CDR1 is SGHNT and CDR2 YENEEA. Trimming took off 2 bases at V and 5 bases at J, with 9 bases between the two ends. The CDR3 nucleotides are TGTGCCAGCAGCTTAATCGGGGAGTATGGCTACACCTTC. Protein: CASSLIGEYGYTF.